This T cell receptor beta chain emerged from a study of blood T cell repertoires in COVID-19. Study-wide context: T cells, B-cell-depleted T cells, or PBMCs supplied cDNA or gDNA.

As originally analysed: Reference gene primer amplification in the assay estimated nucleated cell counts. Sequencing was performed with immunoSEQ multiplex PCR; in TCRdb, only in-frame clones are kept and a portion is missing. The V and J calls and clone size are taken from that table; D and trimming were inferred from the DNA. The repertoire consists of over 120,000 clones, with more than 65% occurring once and the leading ten covering approximately 10%. The sequencing input was peripheral blood. The sequence derives from a man aged 60 to 75 with active or convalescent COVID-19.

The CDR3 DNA reads TGTGCCAGCACCTGGGAGGGAGGAATGAACACTGAAGCTTTCTTT. Amino acid sequence: CASTWEGGMNTEAFF. The chain combines TRBV5-5 with TRBJ1-1; D uncertain. CDR3 length equals 15 residues. The germline CDR1 and CDR2 sequences are SGHKS and YYEKEE (reference sequence). V lost 6 bases, J lost 0 bases, and 15 bases lay in between.